This is a list of T cell receptor beta chains from one sample in a study of type 1 regulatory T cells. MiXCR was run by TCRdb on the reads, yielding one entry per CDR3 protein. The table lists about 42,000 distinct CDR3 sequences, more than 10% of them singletons. The antigens these receptors bind are not known. The material sequenced was cultured non-Tr1 T cells, either the whole culture or a sorted T cell fraction (not recorded which). Source of these receptors: a human donor in good health. Both conserved end residues are part of each CDR3. D genes are given only for firm matches. Clone size is stated in some rows and not others, as once, few, many or a class when expanded.

j_gene: TRBJ1-1; abundance: .; v_gene: TRBV6-1; len: 13; d_gene: .; CDR3aa: CAGSEKPNTEAFF; CDR3nt: TGTGCCGGCAGTGAGAAACCGAACACTGAAGCTTTCTTT
j_gene: TRBJ2-1; abundance: many; v_gene: TRBV20-1; len: 14; d_gene: .; CDR3aa: CSARDSGLGHEQFF; CDR3nt: TGCAGTGCTAGAGATTCAGGACTTGGCCATGAGCAGTTCTTC
j_gene: TRBJ2-5; abundance: medium-sized; v_gene: TRBV12-3/TRBV12-4; len: 15; d_gene: .; CDR3aa: CASSLDGSAVETQYF; CDR3nt: TGTGCCAGCAGCCTAGACGGCTCAGCGGTGGAGACCCAGTACTTC
j_gene: TRBJ2-4; abundance: .; v_gene: TRBV27; len: 13; d_gene: .; CDR3aa: CASSLVPGGIQYF; CDR3nt: TGTGCCAGCAGTTTAGTTCCTGGGGGCATTCAGTACTTC
j_gene: TRBJ2-1; abundance: many; v_gene: TRBV5-1; len: 13; d_gene: .; CDR3aa: CASSYGTQGEQFF; CDR3nt: TGCGCCAGCAGCTACGGGACCCAGGGGGAGCAGTTCTTC
j_gene: TRBJ2-7; abundance: many; v_gene: TRBV6-5; len: 12; d_gene: .; CDR3aa: CATRTGVNEQYF; CDR3nt: TGTGCCACCAGAACGGGAGTGAACGAGCAGTACTTC
j_gene: TRBJ1-6; abundance: many; v_gene: TRBV7-3; len: 14; d_gene: .; CDR3aa: CASSLAGDNSPLHF; CDR3nt: TGTGCCAGCAGCTTAGCGGGGGATAATTCACCCCTCCACTTT
j_gene: TRBJ2-2; abundance: many; v_gene: TRBV10-3; len: 16; d_gene: TRBD2; CDR3aa: CATRGTSGRGTGELFF; CDR3nt: TGTGCCACCAGAGGGACTAGCGGAAGAGGAACCGGGGAGCTGTTTTTT
j_gene: TRBJ2-1; abundance: .; v_gene: TRBV5-6; len: 14; d_gene: TRBD2; CDR3aa: CASSLPGGGYEQFF; CDR3nt: TGTGCCAGCAGCTTACCGGGAGGGGGTTATGAGCAGTTCTTC
j_gene: TRBJ2-2; abundance: few; v_gene: TRBV7-2; len: 15; d_gene: TRBD1; CDR3aa: CASSLVGGAVGELFF; CDR3nt: TGTGCCAGCAGCTTAGTAGGGGGCGCGGTGGGGGAGCTGTTTTTT
j_gene: TRBJ2-5; abundance: many; v_gene: TRBV10-3; len: 15; d_gene: .; CDR3aa: CAIRGGGGLQETQYF; CDR3nt: TGTGCCATCAGGGGCGGGGGCGGTTTACAAGAGACCCAGTACTTC
j_gene: TRBJ2-3; abundance: .; v_gene: TRBV28; len: 13; d_gene: TRBD1; CDR3aa: CAAFGQGRDTQYF; CDR3nt: TGTGCCGCCTTTGGACAGGGGAGAGATACGCAGTATTTT
j_gene: TRBJ2-3; abundance: many; v_gene: TRBV12-3/TRBV12-4; len: 15; d_gene: TRBD1; CDR3aa: CASSPSDRVTDTQYF; CDR3nt: TGTGCCAGCAGTCCCAGTGACAGGGTCACAGATACGCAGTATTTT
j_gene: TRBJ2-1; abundance: medium-sized; v_gene: TRBV29-1; len: 14; d_gene: .; CDR3aa: CSVEEVVGGGEQFF; CDR3nt: TGCAGCGTTGAAGAAGTAGTCGGGGGAGGTGAGCAGTTCTTC
j_gene: TRBJ2-7; abundance: .; v_gene: TRBV5-1; len: 15; d_gene: .; CDR3aa: CASSPLGASSYEQYF; CDR3nt: TGCGCCAGCAGCCCCTTAGGGGCCTCGTCCTACGAGCAGTACTTC
j_gene: TRBJ1-5; abundance: once; v_gene: TRBV5-4; len: 13; d_gene: TRBD1; CDR3aa: CAIVREGAKPQHF; CDR3nt: TGTGCCATCGTGCGAGAGGGGGCTAAGCCCCAGCATTTT
j_gene: TRBJ2-2; abundance: .; v_gene: TRBV10-3; len: 14; d_gene: TRBD2; CDR3aa: CATQREGRNGELFF; CDR3nt: TGTGCCACCCAGCGGGAGGGCCGGAACGGGGAGCTGTTTTTT
j_gene: TRBJ2-3; abundance: .; v_gene: TRBV7-2; len: 12; d_gene: .; CDR3aa: CASRAATDTQYF; CDR3nt: TGTGCCAGCAGGGCGGCCACAGATACGCAGTATTTT
j_gene: TRBJ1-2; abundance: few; v_gene: TRBV27; len: 15; d_gene: .; CDR3aa: CASSLSSGGRGGYTF; CDR3nt: TGTGCCAGCAGTTTATCGAGTGGGGGGCGAGGTGGCTACACCTTC
j_gene: TRBJ2-7; abundance: medium-sized; v_gene: TRBV5-1; len: 14; d_gene: .; CDR3aa: CASSAGYVSTEQYF; CDR3nt: TGCGCCAGCAGCGCAGGGTATGTTTCGACCGAGCAGTACTTC
j_gene: TRBJ2-3; abundance: .; v_gene: TRBV28; len: 15; d_gene: TRBD1; CDR3aa: CASSLVQGAKDTQYF; CDR3nt: TGTGCCAGCAGTTTGGTACAGGGGGCTAAAGATACGCAGTATTTT
j_gene: TRBJ2-2; abundance: .; v_gene: TRBV7-2; len: 15; d_gene: .; CDR3aa: CASSFVGHDTGELFF; CDR3nt: TGTGCCAGCAGTTTCGTGGGCCACGACACCGGGGAGCTGTTTTTT
j_gene: TRBJ2-3; abundance: many; v_gene: TRBV10-3; len: 15; d_gene: TRBD2; CDR3aa: CAISLTSGRGDTQYF; CDR3nt: TGTGCCATCAGTTTGACTAGCGGGAGAGGGGATACGCAGTATTTT
j_gene: TRBJ1-5; abundance: many; v_gene: TRBV7-2; len: 15; d_gene: .; CDR3aa: CASSPKQGTGQPQHF; CDR3nt: TGTGCCAGCAGCCCCAAGCAGGGGACGGGGCAGCCCCAGCATTTT
j_gene: TRBJ2-7; abundance: many; v_gene: TRBV20-1; len: 14; d_gene: .; CDR3aa: CSGLFGTGSYEQYF; CDR3nt: TGCAGTGGACTTTTTGGGACTGGCTCCTACGAGCAGTACTTC
j_gene: TRBJ1-6; abundance: many; v_gene: TRBV20-1; len: 15; d_gene: TRBD1; CDR3aa: CSASDRGVPNSPLHF; CDR3nt: TGCAGTGCTAGCGACAGGGGGGTCCCTAATTCACCCCTCCACTTT
j_gene: TRBJ2-5; abundance: few; v_gene: TRBV7-3; len: 15; d_gene: .; CDR3aa: CAGSLGGSGQETQYF; CDR3nt: TGTGCCGGCAGCTTAGGAGGTAGCGGCCAAGAGACCCAGTACTTC
j_gene: TRBJ2-1; abundance: .; v_gene: TRBV5-1; len: 17; d_gene: TRBD2; CDR3aa: CASSPGLAPSSYNEQFF; CDR3nt: TGCGCCAGCAGCCCTGGACTAGCGCCGAGCTCCTACAATGAGCAGTTCTTC
j_gene: TRBJ2-1; abundance: .; v_gene: TRBV9; len: 16; d_gene: TRBD2; CDR3aa: CASSVAVAGATNEQFF; CDR3nt: TGTGCCAGCAGCGTAGCCGTAGCGGGAGCTACCAATGAGCAGTTCTTC
j_gene: TRBJ2-3; abundance: many; v_gene: TRBV5-1; len: 13; d_gene: .; CDR3aa: CASSSTVPDTQYF; CDR3nt: TGCGCCAGCAGCTCGACTGTCCCAGATACGCAGTATTTT
j_gene: TRBJ1-2; abundance: many; v_gene: TRBV20-1; len: 11; d_gene: .; CDR3aa: CSASLPRGYTF; CDR3nt: TGCAGTGCATCACTACCTCGGGGCTACACCTTC
j_gene: TRBJ2-5; abundance: .; v_gene: TRBV20-1; len: 14; d_gene: TRBD1; CDR3aa: CSARPGTGGKTQYF; CDR3nt: TGCAGTGCTCGCCCCGGGACAGGAGGGAAGACCCAGTACTTC
j_gene: TRBJ2-3; abundance: few; v_gene: TRBV20-1; len: 15; d_gene: .; CDR3aa: CSAEGGVQGTDTQYF; CDR3nt: TGCAGTGCCGAGGGGGGGGTCCAGGGCACAGATACGCAGTATTTT
j_gene: TRBJ2-7; abundance: many; v_gene: TRBV28; len: 12; d_gene: TRBD1; CDR3aa: CASSDRELGQYF; CDR3nt: TGTGCCAGCAGTGACAGGGAGTTGGGGCAGTACTTC
j_gene: TRBJ2-7; abundance: many; v_gene: TRBV5-1; len: 14; d_gene: .; CDR3aa: CASSLRTGLYEQYF; CDR3nt: TGCGCCAGCAGCTTGCGTACAGGGCTCTACGAGCAGTACTTC
j_gene: TRBJ2-1; abundance: .; v_gene: TRBV20-1; len: 14; d_gene: TRBD1; CDR3aa: CSARDQDRANEQFF; CDR3nt: TGCAGTGCTAGAGATCAGGACAGGGCGAATGAGCAGTTCTTC
j_gene: TRBJ2-1; abundance: .; v_gene: TRBV7-8; len: 18; d_gene: TRBD2; CDR3aa: CASSLLGTSGRTYNEQFF; CDR3nt: TGTGCCAGCAGCTTGTTGGGGACTAGCGGGAGAACCTACAATGAGCAGTTCTTC